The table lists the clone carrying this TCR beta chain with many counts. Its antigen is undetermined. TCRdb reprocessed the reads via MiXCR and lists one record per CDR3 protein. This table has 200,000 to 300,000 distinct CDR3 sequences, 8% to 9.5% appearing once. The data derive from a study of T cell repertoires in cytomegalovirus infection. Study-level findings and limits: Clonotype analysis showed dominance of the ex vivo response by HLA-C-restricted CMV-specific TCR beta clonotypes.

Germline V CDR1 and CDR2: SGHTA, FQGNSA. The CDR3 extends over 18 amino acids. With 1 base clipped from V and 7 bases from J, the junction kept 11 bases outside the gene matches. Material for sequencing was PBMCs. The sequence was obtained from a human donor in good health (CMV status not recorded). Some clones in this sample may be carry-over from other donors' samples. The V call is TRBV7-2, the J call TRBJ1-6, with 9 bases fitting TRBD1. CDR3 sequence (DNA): TGTGCCAGCAGCTTAGAAGCACCTGGGACAGGGAACAATTCACCCCTCCACTTT. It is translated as CASSLEAPGTGNNSPLHF. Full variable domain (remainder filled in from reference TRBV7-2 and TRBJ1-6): GAGVSQSPSNKVTEKGKDVELRCDPISGHTALYWYRQSLGQGLEFLIYFQGNSAPDKSGLPSDRFSAERTGGSVSTLTIQRTQQEDSAVYLCASSLEAPGTGNNSPLHFGNGTRLTVT.